This TCR beta chain was recorded in a study of blood T cell repertoires in COVID-19. The overall study: Acute-phase and convalescent COVID-19 samples originated in the United States, Italy and Spain. In each case, the material was cDNA or gDNA derived from T cells, B-cell-depleted T cells, or PBMCs.

This CDR3 has 12 residues. Per germline, CDR1 SGHRS and CDR2 YFSETQ. Trimming stripped 4 bases from V and 8 bases from J, with 9 bases between. Source study methods: Amplifying reference gene primers gave estimates of nucleated cell counts. Sequencing used immunoSEQ multiplex PCR; TCRdb keeps in-frame clones, though not all of them. The V and J calls and clone size were taken over from that table, and D and trimming were inferred from the DNA. This sample has tens of thousands of clones, with roughly 83% found just once. A single count supports this clone. Sample: peripheral blood. This sequence originates from a human donor with acute or convalescent COVID-19. The donor label of this sample is uncertain. V gene TRBV5-1 combines with J gene TRBJ1-4, with no clear D. The CDR3 DNA follows: TGCGCCAGCAGCGCTGAGGGAGAAAAACTGTTTTTT. Residues: CASSAEGEKLFF. The full variable domain, rest sourced from reference TRBV5-1 and TRBJ1-4, is KAGVTQTPRYLIKTRGQQVTLSCSPISGHRSVSWYQQTPGQGLQFLFEYFSETQRNKGNFPGRFSGRQFSNSRSEMNVSTLELGDSALYLCASSAEGEKLFFGSGTQLSVL.